A selection of T cell receptor beta chains follows, all from one sample in a study of blood T cell repertoires in COVID-19. Sequencing used immunoSEQ multiplex PCR; TCRdb keeps in-frame clones, though not all of them. The table shows roughly 240,000 clones, with 86% occurring only once. Sample: peripheral blood. The source of these receptors is an elderly woman with COVID-19, enrolled during active disease. Each CDR3 is given with its conserved first and last residue. D genes are given only for firm matches. Clone size appears in some rows only: once, few, many, or a class for an expanded clone.

d_call	clone_size	v_call	j_call	cdr3_aa	cdr3_nt
TRBD1	NA	TRBV3-1/TRBV3-2	TRBJ1-6	CASMTGGRSPLHF	TGTGCCAGCATGACAGGGGGCAGATCACCCCTCCACTTT
NA	NA	TRBV10-3	TRBJ2-2	CAISSYGDITGELFF	TGTGCCATCAGTTCCTACGGGGATATTACCGGGGAGCTGTTTTTT
NA	once	TRBV27	TRBJ2-3	CASSPHIARDTQYF	TGTGCCAGCAGTCCTCATATAGCCCGTGATACGCAGTATTTT
NA	NA	TRBV7-9	TRBJ2-3	CASSSLGGGLTDTQYF	TGTGCCAGCAGCTCCCTGGGGGGGGGCCTCACAGATACGCAGTATTTT
NA	NA	TRBV5-6	TRBJ2-5	CASSFRGRGETQYF	TGTGCCAGCAGCTTCCGGGGTCGGGGAGAGACCCAGTACTTC
NA	NA	TRBV24-1	TRBJ1-5	CATSAGGAASNQPQHF	TGTGCCACCAGTGCCGGGGGGGCAGCTAGCAATCAGCCCCAGCATTTT
NA	once	TRBV7-6	TRBJ2-1	CASSLQDKQFF	TGTGCCAGCAGCTTACAGGACAAGCAGTTCTTC
TRBD1	NA	TRBV7-9	TRBJ1-4	CASSLGGGGDEKLFF	TGTGCCAGCAGCTTAGGAGGGGGCGGTGATGAAAAACTGTTTTTT
TRBD1	NA	TRBV5-1	TRBJ1-6	CASSLYGQGVNSPLHF	TGCGCCAGCAGCCTATACGGACAGGGGGTAAATTCACCCCTCCACTTT
TRBD1	NA	TRBV27	TRBJ1-6	CASSFGTGVSNSPLHF	TGTGCCAGCAGTTTCGGGACAGGGGTGAGCAATTCACCCCTCCACTTT
NA	few	TRBV11-2	TRBJ1-5	CASSETVVSNQPQHF	TGTGCCAGCAGCGAAACAGTAGTTAGCAATCAGCCCCAGCATTTT
NA	NA	TRBV24-1	TRBJ1-2	CATSGSGTNLLDGYTF	TGTGCCACCAGTGGATCCGGGACAAACTTACTGGATGGCTACACCTTC
NA	NA	TRBV27	TRBJ1-5	CASSLLGGSQPQHF	TGTGCCAGCAGTTTATTAGGGGGAAGTCAGCCCCAGCATTTT
TRBD1	once	TRBV4-1	TRBJ1-5	CASSQRTGPEPQPQHF	TGCGCCAGCAGCCAGAGGACAGGGCCGGAACCTCAGCCCCAGCATTTT
NA	NA	TRBV7-2	TRBJ2-2	CASSVQLTGELFF	TGTGCCAGCAGCGTCCAGTTGACCGGGGAGCTGTTTTTT
TRBD2	NA	TRBV5-4	TRBJ2-5	CASSLKGLAGAPQETQYF	TGTGCCAGCAGCTTGAAAGGACTAGCGGGGGCCCCACAAGAGACCCAGTACTTC
TRBD1	once	TRBV4-3	TRBJ1-2	CASSQDRGQGNYGYTF	TGCGCCAGCAGCCAAGATAGGGGACAGGGCAATTATGGCTACACCTTC